This T cell receptor beta chain emerged from a study of blood T cell repertoires in COVID-19. Overall study context: Sources were T cells, B-cell-depleted T cells, or PBMCs; the material itself was cDNA or gDNA.

The V gene's germline CDR1 is MNHEY and CDR2 SMNVEV (reference sequence). The CDR3 runs to 15 residues. The germline V and J ends were trimmed by 5 bases and 1 base, with 14 bases remaining between them. Only in-frame clones appear in the TCRdb table, and some are missing; sequencing was by immunoSEQ multiplex PCR. The table has about 210,000 clones, 70% to 90% seen once. What was sequenced was peripheral blood. V usage is TRBV27 and J usage is TRBJ1-1, with unresolved D. This TCR derives from a man between 40 and 49 years old with acute or convalescent COVID-19. CDR3 sequence: CASSPPTRGNTEAFF. DNA for the CDR3: TGTGCCAGCAGTCCCCCCACGAGAGGGAACACTGAAGCTTTCTTT.